A single sample is the source of the 23 T cell receptor beta chains below, sequenced in a study of shared clonotypes between healthy human individuals. The table came from immunoSEQ multiplex PCR; TCRdb's copy has only in-frame clones and leaves some out. This table has around 500,000 clones, less than 80% appearing once. The sequencing input was PBMCs. The source is a woman aged 40 to 50 in good health. Some clones in this sample may be carry-over from other donors' samples.

The V gene is TRBV9, the J gene TRBJ2-7; 9 bases fit TRBD1. The junction had 7 bases not matched to a gene; V was cut back by 2 bases and J by 7 bases. This CDR3 has 14 residues. The germline gives CDR1 SGDLS, CDR2 YYNGEE. CDR3 coding DNA: TGTGCCAGCAGCGTCGGGACAGGGCGGGGGGAGCAGTACTTC. It codes for CASSVGTGRGEQYF.

The J gene is TRBJ2-7, the V gene TRBV28, with D maybe TRBD2 (6 bases). CDR1 MDHEN and CDR2 SYDVKM come from the germline V gene. V gave up 5 bases and J gave up 2 bases, with 19 bases separating them. The CDR3 sequence is 16 residues long. For the CDR3, the DNA is TGTGCCAGCAGTGGGAGGATGTTAGGGGTAGCCTACGAGCAGTACTTC. Its protein product is CASSGRMLGVAYEQYF.

The rearrangement uses TRBV9 and TRBJ2-5; D may be TRBD2 (6 bases). V gave up 2 bases and J gave up 5 bases, with 16 bases separating them. Germline CDR1 SGDLS, CDR2 YYNGEE. The CDR3 runs to 15 residues. CDR3 sequence reads: CASSVVGGGGETQYF. In DNA, the CDR3 is TGTGCCAGCAGCGTGGTCGGGGGAGGAGGGGAGACCCAGTACTTC.

This chain uses TRBV7-2 with TRBJ1-2; 7 bases map to TRBD1. Unmatched junction bases numbered 9, after V lost 3 bases and J lost 5 bases. Per the germline V gene, CDR1 is SGHTA and CDR2 is FQGNSA. The CDR3 has 15 amino acids. CDR3 coding DNA: TGTGCCAGCAGCTTTCGAAGGGGGCCCTCTTATGGCTACACCTTC. This sequence encodes CASSFRRGPSYGYTF. The complete variable domain, with remaining parts taken from reference TRBV7-2 and TRBJ1-2, reads GAGVSQSPSNKVTEKGKDVELRCDPISGHTALYWYRQSLGQGLEFLIYFQGNSAPDKSGLPSDRFSAERTGGSVSTLTIQRTQQEDSAVYLCASSFRRGPSYGYTFGSGTRLTVV.

This chain joins TRBV28 and TRBJ2-1, with D possibly matching TRBD2 (6 bases). The length of the CDR3 is 14 residues. Germline CDR1 reads MDHEN; CDR2 reads SYDVKM. The V end was cut by 8 bases, the J end by 3 bases, with 14 bases between. Here the CDR3 DNA reads TGTGCCAGCGTTAGCGGCAACAGCTACAATGAGCAGTTCTTC. It translates to CASVSGNSYNEQFF. Drawing the rest from reference TRBV28 and TRBJ2-1, the complete variable domain is DVKVTQSSRYLVKRTGEKVFLECVQDMDHENMFWYRQDPGLGLRLIYFSYDVKMKEKGDIPEGYSVSREKKERFSLILESASTNQTSMYLCASVSGNSYNEQFFGPGTRLTVL.

V and J are TRBV19 and TRBJ2-2, with 11 bases identical to TRBD1. This CDR3 has 18 residues. CDR1 is LNHDA and CDR2 is SQIVND in the germline V gene (reference sequence). V was clipped by 3 bases and J by 0 bases; unmatched bases: 6. CDR3 bases: TGTGCCAGTAGTATTTCAGGACAGGGGGCGTCGAACACCGGGGAGCTGTTTTTT. Translating gives CASSISGQGASNTGELFF.

The V call is TRBV2, the J call TRBJ1-2; no clear D gene. V was clipped by 4 bases and J by 5 bases, with 5 bases between them. The CDR3 has 11 amino acids. The V gene's germline CDR1 is SNHLY and CDR2 FYNNEI. The CDR3 sequence: CASSGRYGYTF. In DNA form, the CDR3 reads TGTGCCAGCAGTGGACGGTATGGCTACACCTTC.

The chain links TRBV29-1 to TRBJ2-1; D perhaps matches TRBD1 (6 bases). The V and J ends lost 5 bases and 2 bases respectively, with 13 bases between them. Germline assignment: CDR1 SQVTM and CDR2 ANQGSEA. The CDR3 sequence is 14 residues long. The CDR3 spells CSVKTGKAYNEQFF. The DNA for the CDR3 is TGCAGCGTTAAAACAGGGAAGGCCTACAATGAGCAGTTCTTC.

This chain connects TRBV6-5 to TRBJ2-5; TRBD2 aligns across 10 bases. Germline lookup yields CDR1 MNHEY and CDR2 SVGAGI. The CDR3 consists of 15 residues. Losses at the gene ends were 5 bases for V and 5 bases for J; bases not matched to a gene: 8. Here the CDR3 DNA reads TGTGCCAGCAGTCCCCCTGGGACTAGCGCGGAGACCCAGTACTTC. Protein: CASSPPGTSAETQYF.

This clone was seen only once. The chain recombines TRBV7-3 with TRBJ1-5; perhaps TRBD1 as D (6 bases). V lost 1 base and J lost 7, with 11 bases in between. There are 14 residues in the CDR3. CDR1 is SGHTA, CDR2 FQGTGA, per germline. The CDR3 reads CASSLMGGGQPQHF. As DNA, the CDR3 is TGTGCCAGCAGCTTAATGGGGGGCGGGCAGCCCCAGCATTTT.

This chain uses TRBV28 with TRBJ2-2; D is undetermined. V was cut by 5 bases and J by 1 base, with 8 bases left in between. Germline V CDR1 and CDR2: MDHEN, SYDVKM. The CDR3 length is 14 residues. CDR3 DNA sequence: TGTGCCAGCAGTGCGTACAGGAACACCGGGGAGCTGTTTTTT. As protein: CASSAYRNTGELFF.

The table lists this clone with a count of one. With a much larger clone just one base away, this may be a read error. Additional DNA sequences in this sample encode the identical CDR3. The chain employs TRBV4-2 and TRBJ2-5; 9 nucleotides agree with TRBD2. The J call may be faulty, since TRBJ2-7 better matches the DNA end. Per the germline V gene, CDR1 is LGHNA and CDR2 is YNFKEQ. The CDR3 loop spans 18 amino acids. CDR3 amino acids: CASSQEWAGGPFVHEQYF. Here the CDR3 DNA reads TGTGCCAGTAGCCAAGAGTGGGCGGGAGGGCCTTTCGTACACGAGCAGTACTTC.

This clone was observed a few times. V gene TRBV6-4 combines with J gene TRBJ2-3; D remains unclear. V lost 4 bases and J 3 bases, leaving 14 bases between the germline ends. From germline, CDR1 is MRHNA and CDR2 SNTAGT. The length of the CDR3 is 15 residues. The CDR3 region has the DNA TGTGCCAGCAGTGGTGGTGGCAAAGATACAGATACGCAGTATTTT. Translating it yields CASSGGGKDTDTQYF.

The rearrangement joins TRBV19 to TRBJ2-7; 9 bases match TRBD2. The CDR3 length is 14 residues. The V segment lost 2 bases and the J segment 7 bases; nucleotides outside the gene matches: 6. The V gene's germline CDR1 is LNHDA and CDR2 SQIVND (reference sequence). As DNA, the CDR3 is TGTGCCAGTAGTATAATAGCGGGAGTCGGGGAGCAGTACTTC. As protein: CASSIIAGVGEQYF.

CDR3 sequence reads: CASSLGSRHPSSGANVLTF. CDR3 bases: TGCGCCAGCAGCTTGGGCAGTCGGCACCCGAGCTCTGGGGCCAACGTCCTGACTTTC. J is TRBJ2-6 and V is TRBV5-1, with D hard to call. The CDR3 covers 19 residues. With 0 bases removed from V and 0 bases from J, the gap between germline ends came to 16 bases. Germline V gene lookup returns CDR1 SGHRS and CDR2 YFSETQ.

The rearrangement joins TRBV29-1 to TRBJ2-1; TRBD2 is a possible D gene (6 bases). V lost 4 bases, J lost 4 bases, and 17 bases lay in between. Germline CDR1 SQVTM, CDR2 ANQGSEA. The CDR3 is 15 amino acids. Here the CDR3 reads CSVVQAGRMYNEQFF. The CDR3 DNA reads as TGCAGCGTTGTTCAAGCCGGGAGAATGTACAATGAGCAGTTCTTC.

This clone has just one count. CDR3 DNA sequence: TGTGCCAGCAGCCCCGGACTAGCGGGCTACGAGCAGTACTTC. Protein: CASSPGLAGYEQYF. The V gene is TRBV7-6, the J gene TRBJ2-7; TRBD2 matches 11 bases. CDR3 length equals 14 residues. Trimming cost V 5 bases and J 3 bases; bases outside gene matches: 3. CDR1 is SGHVS and CDR2 is FNYEAQ in the germline V gene. Combining the CDR3 with reference TRBV7-6 and TRBJ2-7 gives the whole variable domain GAGVSQSPRYKVTKRGQDVALRCDPISGHVSLYWYRQALGQGPEFLTYFNYEAQQDKSGLPNDRFSAERPEGSISTLTIQRTEQRDSAMYRCASSPGLAGYEQYFGPGTRLTVT.

The genes are TRBV10-3 and TRBJ2-4, with D tentatively TRBD1 (6 bases). The germline V and J ends were trimmed by 0 bases and 0 bases, with 15 bases remaining between them. CDR1 and CDR2 from the germline V gene are ENHRY and SYGVKD. The CDR3 length is 18 residues. The CDR3 DNA reads as TGTGCCATCAGTGAGTCGAGGGTTGGGGGCTTAGCCAAAAACATTCAGTACTTC. It encodes CAISESRVGGLAKNIQYF.

The genes are TRBV20-1 and TRBJ2-5, with a weak D call TRBD2 (5 bases). From germline, CDR1 is DFQATT and CDR2 SNEGSKA (reference sequence). The CDR3 covers 11 residues. V was cut by 7 bases and J by 4 bases, with 10 bases left in between. The CDR3 nucleotides are TGCAGTGGGGGAGCGAGAGAGACCCAGTACTTC. It is translated as CSGGARETQYF.

J is TRBJ1-5 and V is TRBV7-2, with D unclear. CDR1 is SGHTA and CDR2 is FQGNSA in the germline V gene. V was shortened by 5 bases and J by 3 bases, with 8 bases between the two germline ends. CDR3 size: 13 residues. The CDR3 nucleotides read TGTGCCAGCAGCCTCCAGCACAATCAGCCCCAGCATTTT. It translates to CASSLQHNQPQHF.

This chain links TRBV5-4 with TRBJ1-2, with a possible D match to TRBD1 (5 bases). The CDR3 contains 13 residues. V lost 0 bases and J lost 7, with 10 bases in between. CDR1 and CDR2 from the germline V gene are SGHNT and YYREEE (reference sequence). The DNA for the CDR3 is TGTGCCAGCAGCTTGGTGGGGGTCTTTGGCTACACCTTC. It specifies CASSLVGVFGYTF.

CDR3 protein: CASSRQAGGPDNEQFF. Written as DNA, the CDR3 is TGTGCCAGTAGTAGACAAGCGGGAGGGCCGGACAATGAGCAGTTCTTC. This rearrangement joins TRBV19 to TRBJ2-1, with TRBD2 matching 10 bases. Germline V lookup: CDR1 LNHDA, CDR2 SQIVND (reference sequence). V lost 4 bases to trimming and J lost 5 bases; unmatched junction nucleotides: 8. The CDR3 runs to 16 residues. Full variable domain (outside the CDR3, taken from reference TRBV19 and TRBJ2-1): DGGITQSPKYLFRKEGQNVTLSCEQNLNHDAMYWYRQDPGQGLRLIYYSQIVNDFQKGDIAEGYSVSREKKESFPLTVTSAQKNPTAFYLCASSRQAGGPDNEQFFGPGTRLTVL.

The chain has TRBV5-8 and TRBJ1-2; 8 positions agree with TRBD1. There are 15 residues in the CDR3. Germline V CDR1 and CDR2: SGHTS, YDEGEE. V lost 2 bases, J lost 7 bases, and 10 bases stayed unmatched. The CDR3: CASSLRYGQGSGYTF. In nucleotides, the CDR3 is TGTGCCAGCAGCTTAAGATACGGACAGGGTAGTGGCTACACCTTC.